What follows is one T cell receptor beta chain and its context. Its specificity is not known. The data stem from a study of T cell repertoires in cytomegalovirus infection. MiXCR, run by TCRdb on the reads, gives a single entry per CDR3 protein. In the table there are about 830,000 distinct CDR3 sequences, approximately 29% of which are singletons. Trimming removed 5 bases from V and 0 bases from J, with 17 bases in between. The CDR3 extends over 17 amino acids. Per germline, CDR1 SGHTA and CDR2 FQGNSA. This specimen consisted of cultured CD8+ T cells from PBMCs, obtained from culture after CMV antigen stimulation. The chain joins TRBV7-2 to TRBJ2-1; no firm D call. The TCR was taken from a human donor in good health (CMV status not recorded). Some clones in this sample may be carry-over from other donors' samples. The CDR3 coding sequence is TGTGCCAGCAGCCCGCAGGTGTGGCACCCCTCCTACAATGAGCAGTTCTTC. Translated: CASSPQVWHPSYNEQFF.